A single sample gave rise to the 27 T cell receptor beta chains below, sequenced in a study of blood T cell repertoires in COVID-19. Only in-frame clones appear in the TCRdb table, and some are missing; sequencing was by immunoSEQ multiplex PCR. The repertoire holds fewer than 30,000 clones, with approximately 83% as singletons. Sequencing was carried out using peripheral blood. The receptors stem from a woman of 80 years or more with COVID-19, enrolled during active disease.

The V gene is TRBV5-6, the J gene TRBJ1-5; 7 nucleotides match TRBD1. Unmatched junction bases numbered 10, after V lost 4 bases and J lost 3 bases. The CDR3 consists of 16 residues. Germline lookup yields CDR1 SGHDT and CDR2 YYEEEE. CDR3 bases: TGTGCCAGCAGCCGGAACTCGGGACAGAACAATCAGCCCCAGCATTTT. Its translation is CASSRNSGQNNQPQHF.

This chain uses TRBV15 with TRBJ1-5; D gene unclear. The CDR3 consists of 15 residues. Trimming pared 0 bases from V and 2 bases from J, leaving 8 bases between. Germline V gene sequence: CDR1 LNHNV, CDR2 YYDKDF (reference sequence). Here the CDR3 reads CATSRDLNGNQPQHF. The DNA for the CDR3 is TGTGCCACCAGCAGAGATCTTAATGGCAATCAGCCCCAGCATTTT.

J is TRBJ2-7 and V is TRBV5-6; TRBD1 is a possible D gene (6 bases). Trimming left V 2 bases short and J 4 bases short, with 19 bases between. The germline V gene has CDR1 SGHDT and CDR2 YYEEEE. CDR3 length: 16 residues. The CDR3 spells CASSFGPGTLLYEQYF. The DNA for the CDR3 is TGTGCCAGCAGCTTCGGGCCCGGGACACTGCTTTACGAGCAGTACTTC.

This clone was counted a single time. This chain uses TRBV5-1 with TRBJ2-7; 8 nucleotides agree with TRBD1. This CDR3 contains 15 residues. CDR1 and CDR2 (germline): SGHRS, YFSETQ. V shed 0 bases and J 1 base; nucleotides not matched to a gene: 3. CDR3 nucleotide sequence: TGCGCCAGCAGCTTGGACTGGACAGGGTCCTACGAGCAGTACTTC. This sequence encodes CASSLDWTGSYEQYF.

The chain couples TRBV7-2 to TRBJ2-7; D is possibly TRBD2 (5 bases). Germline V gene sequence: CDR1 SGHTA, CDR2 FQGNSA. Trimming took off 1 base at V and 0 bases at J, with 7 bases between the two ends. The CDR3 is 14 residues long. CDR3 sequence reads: CASSLVRGSYEQYF. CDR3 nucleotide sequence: TGTGCCAGCAGCTTAGTCCGGGGCTCCTACGAGCAGTACTTC.

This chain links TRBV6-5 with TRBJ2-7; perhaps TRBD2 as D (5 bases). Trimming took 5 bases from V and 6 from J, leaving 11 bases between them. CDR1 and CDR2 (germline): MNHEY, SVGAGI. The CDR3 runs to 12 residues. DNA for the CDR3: TGTGCCAGCAGTCGTATAGGAGGCGAGCAGTACTTC. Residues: CASSRIGGEQYF.

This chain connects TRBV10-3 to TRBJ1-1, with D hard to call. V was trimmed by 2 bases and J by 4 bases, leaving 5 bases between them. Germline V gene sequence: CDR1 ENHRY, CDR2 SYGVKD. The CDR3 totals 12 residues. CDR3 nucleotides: TGTGCCATCAGTGAGGGAGCCACTGAAGCTTTCTTT. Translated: CAISEGATEAFF.

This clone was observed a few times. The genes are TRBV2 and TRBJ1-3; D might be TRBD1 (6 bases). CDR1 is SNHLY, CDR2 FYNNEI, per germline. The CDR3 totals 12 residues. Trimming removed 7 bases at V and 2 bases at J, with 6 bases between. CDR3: CASTGAGNTIYF. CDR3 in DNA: TGTGCCAGCACAGGGGCTGGAAACACCATATATTTT.

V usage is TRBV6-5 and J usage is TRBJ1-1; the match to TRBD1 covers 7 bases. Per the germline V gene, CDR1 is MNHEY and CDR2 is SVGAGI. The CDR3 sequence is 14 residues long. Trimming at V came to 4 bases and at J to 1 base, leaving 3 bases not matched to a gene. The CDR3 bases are TGTGCCAGCAGTTTACAGGGGCAGAACACTGAAGCTTTCTTT. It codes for CASSLQGQNTEAFF.

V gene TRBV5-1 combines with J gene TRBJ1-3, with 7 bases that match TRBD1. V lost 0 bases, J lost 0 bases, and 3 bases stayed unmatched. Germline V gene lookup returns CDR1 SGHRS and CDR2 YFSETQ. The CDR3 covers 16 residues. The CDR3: CASSLEGTDSGNTIYF. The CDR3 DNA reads TGCGCCAGCAGCTTGGAAGGGACAGACTCTGGAAACACCATATATTTT.

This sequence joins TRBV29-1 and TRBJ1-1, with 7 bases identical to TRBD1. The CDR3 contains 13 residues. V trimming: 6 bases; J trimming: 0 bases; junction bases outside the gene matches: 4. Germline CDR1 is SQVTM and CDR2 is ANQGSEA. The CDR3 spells CSVSGQMNTEAFF. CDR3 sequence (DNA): TGCAGCGTATCGGGACAGATGAACACTGAAGCTTTCTTT.

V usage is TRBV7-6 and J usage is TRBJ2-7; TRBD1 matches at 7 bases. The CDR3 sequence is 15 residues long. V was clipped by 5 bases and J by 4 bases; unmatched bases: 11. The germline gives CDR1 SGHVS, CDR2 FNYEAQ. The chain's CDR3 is CASSREPTGRYEQYF. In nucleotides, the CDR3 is TGTGCCAGCAGCCGCGAACCGACAGGGCGGTACGAGCAGTACTTC.

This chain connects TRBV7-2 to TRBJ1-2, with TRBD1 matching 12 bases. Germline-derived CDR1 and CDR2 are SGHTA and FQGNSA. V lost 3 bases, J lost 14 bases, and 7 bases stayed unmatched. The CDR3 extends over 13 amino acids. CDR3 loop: CASSLGQGASPTF. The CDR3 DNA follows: TGTGCCAGCAGCTTGGGACAGGGGGCCTCCCCTACCTTC.

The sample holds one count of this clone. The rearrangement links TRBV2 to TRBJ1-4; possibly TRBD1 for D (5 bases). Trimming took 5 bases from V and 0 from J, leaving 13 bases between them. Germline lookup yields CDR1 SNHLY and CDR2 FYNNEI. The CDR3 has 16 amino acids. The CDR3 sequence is CASSNDRPATNEKLFF. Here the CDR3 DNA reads TGTGCCAGCAGTAACGACAGACCTGCAACTAATGAAAAACTGTTTTTT.

In nucleotides, the CDR3 is TGTGCCAGCAGACCGCAACCAGGGGGCTCTGGAAACACCATATATTTT. This codes for CASRPQPGGSGNTIYF. This rearrangement joins TRBV3-1 (or the pseudogene TRBV3-2) to TRBJ1-3, with 7 bases aligning to TRBD1. The CDR3 is made up of 16 amino acids. The ends lost 6 bases at V and 0 bases at J; junction bases unmatched: 8. Germline V gene sequence: CDR1 LGHDT, CDR2 YNNKEL (reference sequence).

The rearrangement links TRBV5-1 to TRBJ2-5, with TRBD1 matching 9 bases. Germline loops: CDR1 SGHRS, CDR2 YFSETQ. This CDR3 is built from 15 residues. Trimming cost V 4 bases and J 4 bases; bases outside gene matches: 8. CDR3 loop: CASSLGQGRGETQYF. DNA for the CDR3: TGCGCCAGCAGCCTCGGACAGGGGCGAGGAGAGACCCAGTACTTC.

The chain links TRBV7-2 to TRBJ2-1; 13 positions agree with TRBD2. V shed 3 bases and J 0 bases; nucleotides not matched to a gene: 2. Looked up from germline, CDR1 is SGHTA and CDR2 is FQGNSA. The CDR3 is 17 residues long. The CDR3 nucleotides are TGTGCCAGCAGCTTGACTAGCGGGGGGAGCTCCTACAATGAGCAGTTCTTC. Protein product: CASSLTSGGSSYNEQFF.

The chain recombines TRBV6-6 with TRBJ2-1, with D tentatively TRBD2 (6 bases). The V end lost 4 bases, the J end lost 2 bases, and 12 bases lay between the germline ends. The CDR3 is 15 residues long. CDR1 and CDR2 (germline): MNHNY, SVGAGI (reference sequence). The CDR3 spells CASSSPGLTYNEQFF. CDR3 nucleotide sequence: TGTGCCAGCAGTTCCCCGGGACTCACCTACAATGAGCAGTTCTTC.

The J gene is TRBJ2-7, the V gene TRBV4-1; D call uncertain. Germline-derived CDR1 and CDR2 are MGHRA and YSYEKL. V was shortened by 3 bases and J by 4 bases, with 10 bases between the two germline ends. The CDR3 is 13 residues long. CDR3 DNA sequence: TGCGCCAGCAGCCATGGGCCGTTGTACGAGCAGTACTTC. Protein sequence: CASSHGPLYEQYF.

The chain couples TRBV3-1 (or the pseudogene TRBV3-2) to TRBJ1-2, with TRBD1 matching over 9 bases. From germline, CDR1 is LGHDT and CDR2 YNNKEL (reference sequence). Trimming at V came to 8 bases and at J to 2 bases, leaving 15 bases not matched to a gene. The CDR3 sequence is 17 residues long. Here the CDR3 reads CASSTGTGKLSNYGYTF. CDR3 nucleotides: TGTGCCAGCTCGACCGGGACAGGGAAACTCTCAAACTATGGCTACACCTTC.

The CDR3 sequence: CASSLDRQGGETQYF. CDR3 nucleotides: TGCGCCAGCAGCTTGGATCGCCAAGGAGGAGAGACCCAGTACTTC. This chain uses TRBV5-1 with TRBJ2-5; D is possibly TRBD2 (5 bases). Trimming removed 0 bases from V and 4 bases from J, with 13 bases in between. Germline V CDR1 and CDR2: SGHRS, YFSETQ. The CDR3 totals 15 residues.

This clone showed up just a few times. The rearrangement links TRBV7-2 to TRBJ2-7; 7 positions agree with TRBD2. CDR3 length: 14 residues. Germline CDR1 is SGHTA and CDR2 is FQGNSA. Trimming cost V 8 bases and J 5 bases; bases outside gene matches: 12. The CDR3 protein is CASGRGSSGDEQYF. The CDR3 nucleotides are TGTGCCAGCGGGAGGGGAAGTAGCGGAGACGAGCAGTACTTC.

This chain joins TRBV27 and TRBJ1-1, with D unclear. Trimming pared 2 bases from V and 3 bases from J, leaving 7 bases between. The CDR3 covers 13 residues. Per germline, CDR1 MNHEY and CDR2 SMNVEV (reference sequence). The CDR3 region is CASSLVRDTEAFF. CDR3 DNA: TGTGCCAGCAGTTTAGTCCGAGACACTGAAGCTTTCTTT.

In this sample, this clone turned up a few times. The CDR3 here is CASSPLGGMNTEAFF. CDR3 in DNA: TGTGCCAGCTCACCTTTAGGGGGCATGAACACTGAAGCTTTCTTT. The genes are TRBV18 and TRBJ1-1; TRBD1 agrees at 7 bases. The CDR3 consists of 15 residues. With V trimmed by 3 bases and J by 0 bases, 4 bases remained unmatched. CDR1 is KGHSH, CDR2 LQKENI, per germline.

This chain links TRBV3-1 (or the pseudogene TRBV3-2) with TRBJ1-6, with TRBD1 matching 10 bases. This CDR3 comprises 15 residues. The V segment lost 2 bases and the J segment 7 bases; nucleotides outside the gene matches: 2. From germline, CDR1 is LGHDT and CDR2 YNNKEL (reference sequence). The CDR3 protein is CASSQPGQGNSPLHF. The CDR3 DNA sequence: TGTGCCAGCAGCCAACCGGGACAGGGGAATTCACCCCTCCACTTT.

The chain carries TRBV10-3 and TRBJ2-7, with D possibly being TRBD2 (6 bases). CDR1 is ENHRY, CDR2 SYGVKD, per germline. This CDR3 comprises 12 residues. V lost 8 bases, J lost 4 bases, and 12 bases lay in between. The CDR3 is CAIGGSGYEQYF. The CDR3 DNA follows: TGTGCCATCGGGGGGTCAGGGTACGAGCAGTACTTC.

CDR3 in amino acids: CASTQTRALGYNEQFF. The CDR3 DNA is TGCGCCAGCACCCAAACCAGGGCGCTGGGATACAATGAGCAGTTCTTC. V and J are TRBV5-1 and TRBJ2-1; maybe TRBD1 (5 bases). V was trimmed by 6 bases and J by 4 bases, leaving 20 bases between them. There are 16 residues in the CDR3. Germline-derived CDR1 and CDR2 are SGHRS and YFSETQ.